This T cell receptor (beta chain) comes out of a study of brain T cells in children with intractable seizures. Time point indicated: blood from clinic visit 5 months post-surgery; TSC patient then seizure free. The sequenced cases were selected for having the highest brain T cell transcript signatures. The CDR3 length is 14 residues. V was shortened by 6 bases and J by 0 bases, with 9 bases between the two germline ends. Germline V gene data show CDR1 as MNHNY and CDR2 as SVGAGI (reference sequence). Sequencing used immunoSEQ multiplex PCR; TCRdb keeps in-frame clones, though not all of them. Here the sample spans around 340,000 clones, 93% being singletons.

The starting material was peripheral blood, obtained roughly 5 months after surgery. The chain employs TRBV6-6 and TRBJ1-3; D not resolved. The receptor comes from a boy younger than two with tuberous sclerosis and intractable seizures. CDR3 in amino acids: CASREQSSGNTIYF. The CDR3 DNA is TGTGCCAGCAGGGAACAGAGCTCTGGAAACACCATATATTTT.